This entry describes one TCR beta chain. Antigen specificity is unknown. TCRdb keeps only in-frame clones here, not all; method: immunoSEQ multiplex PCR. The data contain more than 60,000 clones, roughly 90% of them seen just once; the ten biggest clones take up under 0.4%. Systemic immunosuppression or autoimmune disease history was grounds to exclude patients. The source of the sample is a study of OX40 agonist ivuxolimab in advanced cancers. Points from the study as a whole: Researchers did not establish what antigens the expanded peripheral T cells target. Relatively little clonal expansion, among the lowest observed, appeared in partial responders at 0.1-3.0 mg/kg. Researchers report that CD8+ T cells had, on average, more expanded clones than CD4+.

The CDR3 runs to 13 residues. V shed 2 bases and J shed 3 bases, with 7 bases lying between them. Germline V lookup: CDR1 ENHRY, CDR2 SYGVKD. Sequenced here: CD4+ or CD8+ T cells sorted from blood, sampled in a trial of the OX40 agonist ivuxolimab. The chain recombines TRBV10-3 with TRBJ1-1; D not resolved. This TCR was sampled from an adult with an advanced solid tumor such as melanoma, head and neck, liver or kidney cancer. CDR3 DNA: TGTGCCATCAGTGAGGCTTGGGACACTGAAGCTTTCTTT. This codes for CAISEAWDTEAFF.